What follows describes a single TCR beta chain. Its antigen is undetermined. TCRdb re-called the reads with MiXCR, one entry per CDR3 protein. The profile shows more than 300,000 distinct CDR3 sequences, about a third of them singletons. This entry comes from a study of T cell repertoires in cytomegalovirus infection. Overall study findings and caveats: It was HLA-C-restricted CMV-specific TCR beta clonotypes that dominated the response ex vivo.

The CDR3 has 13 residues. The germline V and J ends were trimmed by 4 bases and 5 bases, with 11 bases remaining between them. CDR1 and CDR2 from the germline V gene are KGHSH and LQKENI. The sample was cultured PBMCs, taken from culture after CMV antigen stimulation. V and J are TRBV18 and TRBJ2-5; D is possibly TRBD2 (5 bases). The TCR originated in a human donor in good health (CMV status not recorded). Some clones in this sample may be carry-over from other donors' samples. CDR3 region: CASSLQTGETQYF. CDR3 nucleotide sequence: TGTGCCAGCTCACTTCAAACGGGGGAGACCCAGTACTTC.